This entry lists 26 T cell receptor beta chains sequenced from one sample in a study of glioma-infiltrating T cells. TCR alpha and beta CDR3 regions were amplified from RNA using iRepertoire nested multiplex PCR. Each CDR3 protein is one row after TCRdb ran MiXCR on the multiplex PCR reads. The repertoire holds some 40,000 distinct CDR3 sequences, 20% to 25% seen once, with roughly 6.1% in the top ten. Sequencing was done on a sample of glioma tissue, nonneoplastic brain tissue, or PBMCs (not recorded which). Source of these receptors: a human donor with low-grade glioma or glioblastoma, undergoing nonglioma brain surgery, or in good health (not recorded which).

The sample holds many counts of this clonotype. The CDR3: CASSLTPYATNEKLFF. CDR3 coding DNA: TGTGCCAGCAGCTTAACGCCGTATGCAACTAATGAAAAACTGTTTTTT. V usage is TRBV7-8 and J usage is TRBJ1-4; D uncertain. Germline CDR1 reads SGHVS; CDR2 reads FQNEAQ. Between the trimmed V and J ends, which lost 2 bases and 0 bases, there was a span of 10 bases. There are 16 residues in the CDR3.

In this sample, this clonotype turned up many times. This chain connects TRBV6-6 to TRBJ1-1, with D uncertain. Germline CDR1 reads MNHNY; CDR2 reads SVGAGI (reference sequence). The CDR3 has 13 amino acids. Trimming shortened V by 2 bases and J by 10 bases, and 14 bases separated the two germline ends. CDR3 sequence reads: CASSYRWGYGAFF. CDR3 nucleotides: TGTGCCAGCAGTTACCGTTGGGGATACGGAGCTTTCTTT.

There are many counts of this clonotype. The CDR3 region is CASSLTPSGSTDTQYF. The CDR3 nucleotides are TGTGCCAGCAGCCTCACTCCTAGCGGTAGCACAGATACGCAGTATTTT. The V call is TRBV11-2, the J call TRBJ2-3; 7 bases match TRBD2. The germline gives CDR1 SGHAT, CDR2 FQNNGV. V trimming: 5 bases; J trimming: 0 bases; junction bases outside the gene matches: 8. This CDR3 has 16 residues.

With respect to this clonotype: This clone may be a read error of a much larger clone one base away. No conserved phenylalanine or tryptophan ends this CDR3, so it is likely a read error. The chain employs TRBV19 and TRBJ2-3; TRBD1 aligns across 7 bases. This CDR3 comprises 16 residues. Unmatched junction bases numbered 12, after V lost 9 bases and J lost 0 bases. Per the germline V gene, CDR1 is LNHDA and CDR2 is SQIVND (reference sequence). The chain's CDR3 is CASRQPGQISTDTQYL. Written as DNA, the CDR3 is TGTGCCAGCAGGCAACCGGGACAGATTAGCACAGATACGCAGTATTTA.

This sequence joins TRBV19 and TRBJ1-1, with D maybe TRBD1 (5 bases). Trimming cost V 1 base and J 2 bases, with 14 bases left between them. Germline values: CDR1 LNHDA, CDR2 SQIVND (reference sequence). This CDR3 comprises 16 residues. The CDR3 sequence is CASSIVVAGPNTEAFF. In nucleotides, the CDR3 is TGTGCCAGTAGTATAGTAGTCGCGGGGCCAAACACTGAAGCTTTCTTT.

This clonotype was observed a handful of times. The V gene is TRBV29-1, the J gene TRBJ2-7; the match to TRBD1 covers 7 bases. Germline-derived CDR1 and CDR2 are SQVTM and ANQGSEA. The V and J ends lost 3 bases and 6 bases, in that order; junction bases with no gene match: 8. CDR3 size: 13 residues. CDR3 in amino acids: CSVEVTQGSEQYV. The CDR3 nucleotides are TGCAGCGTTGAGGTAACACAGGGGTCCGAGCAGTACGTC.

This clonotype came up many times. This rearrangement joins TRBV2 to TRBJ1-3; no reliable D call. The CDR3 runs 14 residues. Trimming stripped 6 bases from V and 1 base from J, with 10 bases between. CDR1 is SNHLY and CDR2 is FYNNEI in the germline V gene. CDR3 sequence: CASRQGFSGNTIYF. CDR3 sequence (DNA): TGTGCCAGCAGGCAAGGGTTTTCTGGAAACACCATATATTTT.

Worth noting for this clonotype: A much larger clone differs from this one at a single base, so this may be a read error. This chain uses TRBV19 with TRBJ1-1; 10 bases map to TRBD1. The CDR3 totals 16 residues. The V gene's germline CDR1 is LNHDA and CDR2 SQIVND (reference sequence). CDR3 in DNA: TGTGCCAGTAGTATGCACCGGGACAGGGGAGGCCCTGAAGCTTCCTTT. It codes for CASSMHRDRGGPEASF.

The sample holds many counts of this clonotype. V is TRBV3-1 and J is TRBJ2-7, with 12 bases lining up with TRBD2. Germline CDR1 and CDR2: LGHDT and YNNKEL (reference sequence). The CDR3 contains 16 residues. Losses at the gene ends were 4 bases for V and 8 bases for J; bases not matched to a gene: 12. This CDR3 is CASSPRALAGGPKQYF. The CDR3 coding sequence is TGTGCCAGCAGCCCGAGAGCTCTAGCGGGAGGGCCCAAGCAGTACTTC.

This clonotype showed up many times. The rearrangement uses TRBV3-1 and TRBJ2-3, with D possibly being TRBD2 (5 bases). Trimming removed 1 base at V and 1 base at J, with 15 bases between. The CDR3 has 17 amino acids. Germline V gene sequence: CDR1 LGHDT, CDR2 YNNKEL (reference sequence). The CDR3 reads CASSQVVYGRGTDTQYF. Written as DNA, the CDR3 is TGTGCCAGCAGCCAAGTCGTCTACGGGCGGGGCACAGATACGCAGTATTTT.

This clonotype was found many times. The chain employs TRBV10-1 and TRBJ1-3, with D unclear. The CDR3 contains 15 residues. Germline V gene data show CDR1 as WNHNN and CDR2 as SYGVQD (reference sequence). The ends were cut back, 0 bases at V and 0 bases at J, with 6 bases in the middle. The CDR3 spells CASSESLVSGNTIYF. The CDR3 DNA reads TGCGCCAGCAGTGAGTCGTTAGTCTCTGGAAACACCATATATTTT.

This clonotype was detected only once. A much larger clonotype is one base distant, so this may be a read error. The gene calls are TRBV2 and TRBJ2-1; the D gene is possibly TRBD1 (7 bases). Germline values: CDR1 SNHLY, CDR2 FYNNEI. The length of the CDR3 is 15 residues. The V end was cut by 6 bases, the J end by 11 bases, with 23 bases between. CDR3 DNA sequence: TGTGCCAGCAGCAGGGACAGCGGGTCGTATAATAAGCAGTTCTTC. This translates into CASSRDSGSYNKQFF.

A note on this clonotype: A much larger clone lies a single base off, so this may be a read error. J is TRBJ2-6 and V is TRBV7-9; possible D gene TRBD1, 5 bases. The germline gives CDR1 SEHNR, CDR2 FQNEAQ (reference sequence). The CDR3 has 13 amino acids. The CDR3 reads CASSPSGANVMTF. DNA for the CDR3: TGTGCCAGCAGCCCATCTGGGGCCAACGTCATGACTTTC.

J is TRBJ2-7 and V is TRBV5-4; D gene unclear. The germline CDR1 and CDR2 sequences are SGHNT and YYREEE (reference sequence). The CDR3 is 14 amino acids. The V end was cut by 2 bases, the J end by 7 bases, with 16 bases between. The CDR3 DNA reads TGTGCCAGCAGCTTCCGCAACAGTGAGTTGGAGCAGTACTTC. Translating it yields CASSFRNSELEQYF.

This clonotype has a count of ten or more. The chain joins TRBV7-2 to TRBJ2-7, with 7 nucleotides matching TRBD1. CDR3 length: 15 residues. Germline assignment: CDR1 SGHTA and CDR2 FQGNSA. J was trimmed by 3 bases and V by 5 bases; bases with no gene match: 10. The CDR3 is CASSPSGQLLYEQYF. CDR3 sequence (DNA): TGTGCCAGCAGCCCCTCGGGACAGCTGCTCTACGAGCAGTACTTC. Filled out from reference TRBV7-2 and TRBJ2-7, the complete variable domain reads GAGVSQSPSNKVTEKGKDVELRCDPISGHTALYWYRQSLGQGLEFLIYFQGNSAPDKSGLPSDRFSAERTGGSVSTLTIQRTQQEDSAVYLCASSPSGQLLYEQYFGPGTRLTVT.

This clonotype has a count of ten or more. V is TRBV4-1 and J is TRBJ2-3; D is possibly TRBD1 or TRBD2 (5 bases each). From germline, CDR1 is MGHRA and CDR2 YSYEKL. Trimming cost V 1 base and J 4 bases, with 12 bases left between them. The CDR3 spans 15 residues. The CDR3 loop is CASSQGGQGADTQYF. The CDR3 DNA reads TGCGCCAGCAGCCAAGGAGGGCAGGGCGCAGATACGCAGTATTTT.

This clonotype has ten or more counts. This chain joins TRBV28 and TRBJ2-3; 9 bases are a match to TRBD2. With 5 bases clipped from V and 4 bases from J, the junction kept 7 bases outside the gene matches. The length of the CDR3 is 15 residues. CDR1 and CDR2 (germline): MDHEN, SYDVKM. DNA for the CDR3: TGTGCCAGCAGTCCCACCGGGACTAGCTCAGATACGCAGTATTTT. It is translated as CASSPTGTSSDTQYF.

The chain combines TRBV19 with TRBJ2-1; TRBD1 matches at 9 bases. V shed 9 bases and J 5 bases; nucleotides not matched to a gene: 11. The CDR3 runs to 15 residues. Per the germline V gene, CDR1 is LNHDA and CDR2 is SQIVND (reference sequence). Here the CDR3 DNA reads TGTGCCAGCAGACAGGGGGGGGCCCGGCACAATGAGCAGTTCTTC. Its translation: CASRQGGARHNEQFF.

A few counts support this clonotype. The V call is TRBV11-2, the J call TRBJ2-5, with D uncertain. Germline assignment: CDR1 SGHAT and CDR2 FQNNGV. Trimming removed 0 bases from V and 2 bases from J, with 10 bases in between. CDR3 length equals 15 residues. The CDR3 spells CASSLEVAPQETQYF. The CDR3 region has the DNA TGTGCCAGCAGCTTAGAAGTCGCCCCTCAAGAGACCCAGTACTTC. Together with reference TRBV11-2 and TRBJ2-5, the CDR3 gives the full variable domain: EAGVAQSPRYKIIEKRQSVAFWCNPISGHATLYWYQQILGQGPKLLIQFQNNGVVDDSQLPKDRFSAERLKGVDSTLKIQPAKLEDSAVYLCASSLEVAPQETQYFGPGTRLLVL.

J is TRBJ1-1 and V is TRBV28; the D gene is possibly TRBD1 (5 bases). Germline values: CDR1 MDHEN, CDR2 SYDVKM. V shed 11 bases and J shed 1 base, with 20 bases lying between them. The CDR3 loop spans 15 amino acids. The CDR3 is CADSLWRPTNTEAFF. CDR3 nucleotides: TGTGCCGACAGTTTATGGCGGCCGACGAACACTGAAGCTTTCTTT.

The table lists this clonotype with many counts. The genes are TRBV11-2 and TRBJ2-3; D gene uncertain. The ends were cut back, 6 bases at V and 4 bases at J, with 8 bases in the middle. This CDR3 has 12 amino acids. Germline CDR1 SGHAT, CDR2 FQNNGV. In nucleotides, the CDR3 is TGTGCCAGCAGTCTTAGGCCAGATACGCAGTATTTT. Protein product: CASSLRPDTQYF.

This clonotype was seen many times. This rearrangement joins TRBV18 to TRBJ1-3, with D possibly matching TRBD1 (5 bases). Germline CDR1 is KGHSH and CDR2 is LQKENI. The CDR3 is 16 amino acids. Trimming cost V 1 base and J 0 bases, with 10 bases left between them. Here the CDR3 DNA reads TGTGCCAGCTCACCACGCCCCGACAGCTCTGGAAACACCATATATTTT. Residues: CASSPRPDSSGNTIYF.

This clonotype was recorded many times. V usage is TRBV19 and J usage is TRBJ1-5, with a weak D call TRBD1 (6 bases). In germline, CDR1 is LNHDA, CDR2 SQIVND (reference sequence). The V end was cut by 3 bases, the J end by 8 bases, with 20 bases between. The CDR3 length is 16 residues. CDR3 in DNA: TGTGCCAGTAGTATTCATCAAACAGGGTGGGGTAAGCCCCAGCATTTT. Encoded protein: CASSIHQTGWGKPQHF.

This clonotype was counted once. A junction end diverges from the germline sequence, so it may reflect a read error. The chain joins TRBV29-1 to TRBJ2-7; D is tentatively TRBD1 or TRBD2 (8 bases each). CDR1 and CDR2 from the germline V gene are SQVTM and ANQGSEA. The CDR3 has 18 residues. The CDR3 sequence is CRVDATIWRQGTRYEQYF. The CDR3 coding sequence is TGCAGGGTTGACGCTACCATTTGGCGACAGGGGACTAGATACGAGCAGTACTTC.

This clonotype was seen many times. This chain links TRBV27 with TRBJ2-7; D unresolved. V shed 8 bases and J shed 2 bases, with 16 bases lying between them. This CDR3 comprises 14 residues. Per the germline V gene, CDR1 is MNHEY and CDR2 is SMNVEV (reference sequence). The CDR3 sequence: CASAPTLQPYEQYF. CDR3 bases: TGTGCCAGCGCACCAACCCTCCAGCCCTACGAGCAGTACTTC.

Concerning this clonotype itself: A read error may explain this, as a much larger clone is one base away. The rearrangement uses TRBV2 and TRBJ2-2; D gene ambiguous. Germline CDR1 reads SNHLY; CDR2 reads FYNNEI. CDR3 size: 14 residues. Trimming stripped 2 bases from V and 4 bases from J, with 8 bases between. The CDR3 sequence: CASSESVSTGELFF. Here the CDR3 DNA reads TGTGCCAGCAGTGAATCTGTTAGCACCGGGGAGCTGTTTTTT.